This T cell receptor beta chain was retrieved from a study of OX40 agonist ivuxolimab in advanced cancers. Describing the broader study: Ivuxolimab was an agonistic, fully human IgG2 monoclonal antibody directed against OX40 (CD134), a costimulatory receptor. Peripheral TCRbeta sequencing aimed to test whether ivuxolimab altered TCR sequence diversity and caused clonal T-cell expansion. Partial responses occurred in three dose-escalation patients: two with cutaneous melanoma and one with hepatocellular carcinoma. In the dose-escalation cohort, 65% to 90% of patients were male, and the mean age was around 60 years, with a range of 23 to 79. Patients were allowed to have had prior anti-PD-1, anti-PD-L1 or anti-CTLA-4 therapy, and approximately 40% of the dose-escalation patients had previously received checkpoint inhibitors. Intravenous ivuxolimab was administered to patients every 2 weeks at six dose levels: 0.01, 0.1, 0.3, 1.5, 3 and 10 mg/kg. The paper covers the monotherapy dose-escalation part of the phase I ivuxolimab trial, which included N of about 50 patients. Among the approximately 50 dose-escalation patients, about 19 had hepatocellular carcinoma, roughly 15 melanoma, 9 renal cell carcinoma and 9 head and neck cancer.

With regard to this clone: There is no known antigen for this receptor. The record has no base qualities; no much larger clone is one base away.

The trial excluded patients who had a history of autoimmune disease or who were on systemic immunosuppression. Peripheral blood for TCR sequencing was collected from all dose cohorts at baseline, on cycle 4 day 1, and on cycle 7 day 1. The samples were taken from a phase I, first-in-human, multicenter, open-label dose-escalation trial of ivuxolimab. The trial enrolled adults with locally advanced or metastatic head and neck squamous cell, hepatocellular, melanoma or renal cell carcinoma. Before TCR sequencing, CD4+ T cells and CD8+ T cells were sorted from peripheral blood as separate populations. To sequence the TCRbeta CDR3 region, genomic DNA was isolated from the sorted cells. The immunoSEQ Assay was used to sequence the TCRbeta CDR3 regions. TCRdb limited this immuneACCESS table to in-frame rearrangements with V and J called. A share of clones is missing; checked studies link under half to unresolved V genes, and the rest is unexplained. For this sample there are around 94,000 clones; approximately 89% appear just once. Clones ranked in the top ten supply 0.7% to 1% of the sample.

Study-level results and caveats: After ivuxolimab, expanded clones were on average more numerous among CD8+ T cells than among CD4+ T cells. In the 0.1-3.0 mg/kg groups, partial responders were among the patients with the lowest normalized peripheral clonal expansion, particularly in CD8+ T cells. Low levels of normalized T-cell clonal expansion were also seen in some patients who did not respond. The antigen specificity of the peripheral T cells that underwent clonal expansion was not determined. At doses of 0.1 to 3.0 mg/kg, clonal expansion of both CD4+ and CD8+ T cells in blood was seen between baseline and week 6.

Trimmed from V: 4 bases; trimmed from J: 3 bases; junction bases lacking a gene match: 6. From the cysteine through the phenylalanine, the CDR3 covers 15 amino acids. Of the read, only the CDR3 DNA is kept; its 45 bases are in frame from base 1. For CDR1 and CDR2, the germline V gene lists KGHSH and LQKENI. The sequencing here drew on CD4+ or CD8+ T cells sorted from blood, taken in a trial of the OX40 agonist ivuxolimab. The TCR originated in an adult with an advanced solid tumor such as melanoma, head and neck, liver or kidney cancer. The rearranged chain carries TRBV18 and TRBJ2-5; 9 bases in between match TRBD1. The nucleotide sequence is TGTGCCAGCTCACAACAGGGGGCTGATAAAGAGACCCAGTACTTC. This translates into CASSQQGADKETQYF.